This passage covers 25 T cell receptor beta chains from one sample sequenced in a study of human T cells and chemical hapten exposure. Noted time point: pre-sensitization, week 0. Treatment indicated: therapeutic diphenylcyclopropenone sensitization with weekly scalp DPC. One entry per CDR3 protein results from TCRdb running MiXCR on the RACE reads. The sample yields roughly 110,000 distinct CDR3 sequences, roughly an eighth seen once. This sample comprised whole blood, obtained in connection with sensitization to the hapten diphenylcyclopropenone (DPC). The receptors shown here come from a woman between 45 and 60 years old with alopecia areata. Some clones in this sample may be carry-over from other donors' samples.

This clonotype was recorded a few times. The chain joins TRBV20-1 to TRBJ2-1; TRBD2 might be the D (5 bases). The V and J ends lost 1 base and 10 bases respectively, with 14 bases between them. This CDR3 has 13 amino acids. CDR1 and CDR2 (germline): DFQATT, SNEGSKA (reference sequence). CDR3 region: CSARGSLGEEQFF. CDR3 in DNA: TGCAGTGCTAGAGGGTCTCTCGGGGAGGAGCAGTTCTTC.

This chain joins TRBV6-4 and TRBJ2-1; 10 positions match TRBD2. Trimming removed 6 bases from V and 8 bases from J; junction bases left unmatched: 10. The CDR3 length is 15 residues. Germline V gene sequence: CDR1 MRHNA, CDR2 SNTAGT. CDR3 in DNA: TGTGCCAGCAGCCTAACTAGCGGGATTAGCTATGAGCAGTTCTTC. Its translation: CASSLTSGISYEQFF.

The gene calls are TRBV28 and TRBJ1-2, with a weak D call TRBD1 (5 bases). Germline V lookup: CDR1 MDHEN, CDR2 SYDVKM. This CDR3 contains 16 residues. V lost 7 bases to trimming and J lost 2 bases, with 20 bases between them. CDR3 nucleotides: TGTGCCAGCAACCTGTATGGAGGGGCGATGAACTATGGCTACACCTTC. It encodes CASNLYGGAMNYGYTF.

This clonotype came up a few times. The J gene is TRBJ1-2, the V gene TRBV5-4; 12 nucleotides match TRBD1. Losses at the gene ends were 7 bases for V and 11 bases for J; bases not matched to a gene: 6. The CDR3 is 12 residues long. The V gene's germline CDR1 is SGHNT and CDR2 YYREEE (reference sequence). CDR3 nucleotides: TGTGCCAGCGGGGACAGGGGGCTGGAGTACACCTTC. This encodes CASGDRGLEYTF.

The chain links TRBV3-1 to TRBJ2-2; D might be TRBD2 (6 bases). The CDR3 runs 15 residues. V lost 2 bases and J 7 bases, leaving 14 bases between the germline ends. Germline V CDR1 and CDR2: LGHDT, YNNKEL (reference sequence). The CDR3: CASSQHPLALGELFF. CDR3 DNA: TGTGCCAGCAGCCAACACCCCCTAGCGCTCGGGGAGCTGTTTTTT.

This clonotype occurred a few times. The chain is built from TRBV11-3 and TRBJ2-7; D may correspond to TRBD1 or TRBD2 (5 bases each). V lost 5 bases and J lost 4, with 15 bases in between. The germline CDR1 and CDR2 sequences are SGHNT and YENEEA. The CDR3 loop spans 14 amino acids. The chain's CDR3 is CASSHSAGKYEQYF. The DNA for the CDR3 is TGTGCCAGCAGCCATAGCGCAGGGAAATACGAGCAGTACTTC.

There are a few counts of this clonotype. The chain couples TRBV7-2 to TRBJ2-5, with 11 bases that match TRBD2. The CDR3 contains 15 residues. Germline lookup yields CDR1 SGHTA and CDR2 FQGNSA. The V gene end was trimmed by 5 bases and the J gene end by 5 bases; junction bases not matched to a gene: 7. The CDR3 nucleotides are TGTGCCAGCAGCCGACTAGCGGGGCCGGGTGAGACCCAGTACTTC. Its translation: CASSRLAGPGETQYF.

The chain links TRBV10-3 to TRBJ2-7; 7 positions match TRBD1. This CDR3 comprises 14 residues. V gave up 3 bases and J gave up 3 bases; unmatched junction bases: 5. The germline V gene has CDR1 ENHRY and CDR2 SYGVKD. In DNA, the CDR3 is TGTGCCATCAGTGAAACAGGGGAGTACTACGAGCAGTACTTC. Its protein product is CAISETGEYYEQYF.

This clonotype was seen only a few times. The DNA of the CDR3 is TGTGCTAGTGTCGGGGACCTAAGCACAGATACGCAGTATTTT. Encoded protein: CASVGDLSTDTQYF. The genes are TRBV12-5 and TRBJ2-3; D possibly matches TRBD1 or TRBD2 (5 bases each). CDR3 length equals 14 residues. Deletions cut 7 bases from V and 0 bases from J, with 11 bases between. Germline CDR1 and CDR2: LGHNT and FRNRAP.

The gene calls are TRBV5-1 and TRBJ2-2; D unresolved. Germline-derived CDR1 and CDR2 are SGHRS and YFSETQ. CDR3 length: 14 residues. Trimming took off 2 bases at V and 3 bases at J, with 8 bases between the two ends. DNA for the CDR3: TGCGCCAGCAGCTTCGAGCTTCACACCGGGGAGCTGTTTTTT. The encoded protein is CASSFELHTGELFF. Drawing the rest from reference TRBV5-1 and TRBJ2-2, the complete variable domain is KAGVTQTPRYLIKTRGQQVTLSCSPISGHRSVSWYQQTPGQGLQFLFEYFSETQRNKGNFPGRFSGRQFSNSRSEMNVSTLELGDSALYLCASSFELHTGELFFGEGSRLTVL.

This clonotype was detected only a few times. V gene TRBV7-9 combines with J gene TRBJ2-5; 13 bases line up with TRBD2. V dropped 0 bases and J dropped 5; count of bases not matched to a gene: 9. CDR1 is SEHNR and CDR2 is FQNEAQ in the germline V gene (reference sequence). This CDR3 is built from 18 residues. The CDR3 region has the DNA TGTGCCAGCAGCTTAGCGCATACTAGCGGGGGGGCCGAGGAGACCCAGTACTTC. Translation gives CASSLAHTSGGAEETQYF.

In its sample, this clonotype was seen a few times. The chain combines TRBV12-3 or TRBV12-4 with TRBJ2-5; 10 bases fit TRBD1. The V and J ends lost 6 bases and 3 bases, in that order; junction bases with no gene match: 10. The CDR3 is made up of 16 amino acids. The DNA for the CDR3 is TGTGCCAGCAGAAGGGGCTCCGGGACAGGGGAAGAGACCCAGTACTTC. This encodes CASRRGSGTGEETQYF.

The table lists this clonotype with many counts. The CDR3: CASSSPRGGRDTGELFF. The DNA for the CDR3 is TGTGCCAGCAGTTCCCCACGGGGGGGGAGAGACACCGGGGAGCTGTTTTTT. The chain joins TRBV28 to TRBJ2-2, with TRBD2 matching over 8 bases. The CDR3 is 17 residues long. Per germline, CDR1 MDHEN and CDR2 SYDVKM. V shed 4 bases and J 3 bases; nucleotides not matched to a gene: 10.

This clonotype was seen repeatedly, ten times or more. The chain recombines TRBV20-1 with TRBJ1-5; tentative D call: TRBD1 (5 bases). CDR1 and CDR2 (germline): DFQATT, SNEGSKA (reference sequence). With 3 bases removed from V and 5 bases from J, the gap between germline ends came to 11 bases. The CDR3 is 13 residues long. CDR3 DNA sequence: TGCAGTGCTAGGAGGGCAGGGTATCAGCCCCAGCATTTT. Translation: CSARRAGYQPQHF.

This clonotype was observed many times. The chain is built from TRBV5-1 and TRBJ2-1; 13 positions match TRBD2. The CDR3 is 16 residues long. Looked up from germline, CDR1 is SGHRS and CDR2 is YFSETQ. V lost 4 bases to trimming and J lost 2 bases; unmatched junction nucleotides: 3. The CDR3 spells CASSGTSGGAYNEQFF. CDR3 DNA sequence: TGCGCCAGCAGCGGCACTAGCGGGGGGGCCTACAATGAGCAGTTCTTC.

V is TRBV6-5 and J is TRBJ1-5; TRBD1 might be the D (5 bases). CDR1 is MNHEY, CDR2 SVGAGI, per germline. This CDR3 spans 18 amino acids. Trimming removed 8 bases from V and 0 bases from J, with 23 bases in between. CDR3 bases: TGTGCCAGCTTAAGACAGCCCATGTCAAATTATAGCAATCAGCCCCAGCATTTT. It is translated as CASLRQPMSNYSNQPQHF.

The genes are TRBV12-3 or TRBV12-4 and TRBJ2-7; 7 positions match TRBD2. The CDR3 runs to 15 residues. J lost 2 bases, V lost 5 bases, and 9 bases had no gene match. CDR3 protein: CASSLRAAGAYEQYF. CDR3 DNA sequence: TGTGCCAGCAGTCTCCGGGCCGCGGGGGCCTACGAGCAGTACTTC.

Many counts were recorded for this clonotype. The chain has TRBV7-9 and TRBJ2-3; D might be TRBD1 (6 bases). Germline V lookup: CDR1 SEHNR, CDR2 FQNEAQ (reference sequence). Between the trimmed V and J ends, which lost 9 bases and 3 bases, there was a span of 7 bases. This CDR3 spans 11 amino acids. Here the CDR3 DNA reads TGTGCCAGTCAGGGGACAGATACGCAGTATTTT. Translation: CASQGTDTQYF.

CDR3 nucleotide sequence: TGTGCCAGCAGCTCGCCGGGGTCAGTGGTAGCAGATACGCAGTATTTT. Translating gives CASSSPGSVVADTQYF. The V gene is TRBV5-5, the J gene TRBJ2-3; a possible D gene is TRBD2 (5 bases). The CDR3 runs to 16 residues. Deletions cut 3 bases from V and 4 bases from J, with 18 bases between. Germline values: CDR1 SGHKS, CDR2 YYEKEE (reference sequence).

The V gene is TRBV28, the J gene TRBJ2-1; D remains ambiguous. The CDR3 has 12 amino acids. Germline V gene lookup returns CDR1 MDHEN and CDR2 SYDVKM. The V end was cut by 5 bases, the J end by 7 bases, with 9 bases between. CDR3 in DNA: TGTGCCAGCAGTCATCTTTCGAATGAGCAGTTCTTC. Translated, it gives CASSHLSNEQFF.

The V and J genes are TRBV29-1 and TRBJ2-3, with D possibly TRBD1 on 5 matching bases. This CDR3 has 12 amino acids. Germline CDR1 SQVTM, CDR2 ANQGSEA. Trimming stripped 5 bases from V and 4 bases from J, with 10 bases between. CDR3 in DNA: TGCAGCGTTCAGGGCCTGGCAGATACGCAGTATTTT. It codes for CSVQGLADTQYF.

This clonotype was seen more than once but under ten times. The chain combines TRBV7-2 with TRBJ2-7, with 8 bases that match TRBD2. This CDR3 contains 15 residues. CDR1 is SGHTA, CDR2 FQGNSA, per germline. With 0 bases clipped from V and 2 bases from J, the junction kept 3 bases outside the gene matches. CDR3 sequence reads: CASSLAGSGTYEQYF. As DNA, the CDR3 is TGTGCCAGCAGCTTAGCTGGTAGCGGGACCTACGAGCAGTACTTC.

This clonotype was observed a few times. This chain joins TRBV6-5 and TRBJ2-1; 11 bases are shared with TRBD2. With 5 bases clipped from V and 4 bases from J, the junction kept 7 bases outside the gene matches. CDR1 and CDR2 from the germline V gene are MNHEY and SVGAGI. The CDR3 covers 16 residues. The CDR3 DNA sequence: TGTGCCAGCAGTCTTACTTTAGCGGGAGGGTACAATGAGCAGTTCTTC. This gives the protein CASSLTLAGGYNEQFF.

This chain connects TRBV18 to TRBJ1-5, with D possibly TRBD1 on 5 matching bases. Trimming removed 2 bases from V and 4 bases from J, with 12 bases in between. Per germline, CDR1 KGHSH and CDR2 LQKENI. CDR3 length equals 15 residues. This chain's CDR3 is CASSPGTQANQPQHF. CDR3 in DNA: TGTGCCAGCTCACCAGGGACTCAGGCTAATCAGCCCCAGCATTTT.

V usage is TRBV5-5 and J usage is TRBJ2-7; D gene uncertain. This CDR3 is 15 amino acids long. Germline V gene sequence: CDR1 SGHKS, CDR2 YYEKEE (reference sequence). V was pared by 0 bases and J by 3 bases, with 13 bases between. The CDR3 is CASSLGNVGSYEQYF. CDR3 in DNA: TGTGCCAGCAGCTTGGGTAATGTTGGCAGCTACGAGCAGTACTTC.